What follows are 10 T cell receptor beta chains derived from one specimen sequenced in a study of T cells after yellow fever vaccination. Each CDR3 protein gets one entry after TCRdb re-called the 5' RACE reads with MiXCR. The data contain a few hundred thousand distinct CDR3 sequences, about 10% of them seen just once; the ten biggest clones take up 3% to 4%. The sample in question was CD4+ T cells sorted from PBMCs, obtained 5 days after the yellow fever booster vaccination. The receptors were gathered from a man aged 18 to 29 who received the YFV17D yellow fever vaccine.

This clonotype has just a few counts. The rearrangement uses TRBV5-1 and TRBJ2-3; D is unclear. V was pared by 2 bases and J by 2 bases, with 9 bases between. This CDR3 region has 14 residues. Germline assignment: CDR1 SGHRS and CDR2 YFSETQ. The CDR3 region has the DNA TGCGCCAGCAGCTTCAATCGAATCACAGATACGCAGTATTTT. It specifies CASSFNRITDTQYF.

The chain couples TRBV28 to TRBJ2-7; TRBD2 aligns across 8 bases. The germline V gene has CDR1 MDHEN and CDR2 SYDVKM. The CDR3 length is 15 residues. Trimming took 5 bases from V and 0 from J; bases not matched to a gene: 6. In nucleotides, the CDR3 is TGTGCCAGCAGTGCAGCGGGGGTTAGCTCCTACGAGCAGTACGTC. Protein sequence: CASSAAGVSSYEQYV.

This clonotype came up many times. This rearrangement joins TRBV5-1 to TRBJ1-1, with D tentatively TRBD1 (5 bases). This CDR3 has 15 amino acids. Trimming removed 3 bases at V and 4 bases at J, with 16 bases between. CDR1 is SGHRS and CDR2 is YFSETQ in the germline V gene. The CDR3 reads CASSSLGVGSTEAFF. The DNA of the CDR3 is TGCGCCAGCAGCTCATTGGGGGTGGGGAGCACTGAAGCTTTCTTT.

This clonotype was counted between two and nine times. The V gene is TRBV4-3, the J gene TRBJ2-3; no reliable D call. V lost 0 bases and J 6 bases, leaving 13 bases between the germline ends. The CDR3 sequence is 15 residues long. Germline-derived CDR1 and CDR2 are LGHNA and YSLEER. The CDR3 DNA is TGCGCCAGCAGCCAAGATTTATTCCGTTCCGATACGCAGTATTTT. This codes for CASSQDLFRSDTQYF.

The CDR3 sequence is CATSDWQETQYF. The CDR3 nucleotides read TGTGCCACCAGTGATTGGCAGGAGACCCAGTACTTC. J is TRBJ2-5 and V is TRBV24-1, with D hard to call. Per the germline V gene, CDR1 is KGHDR and CDR2 is SFDVKD. The CDR3 has 12 residues. Trimming stripped 2 bases from V and 5 bases from J, with 5 bases between.

This clonotype appeared a few times. This rearrangement joins TRBV20-1 to TRBJ2-7; TRBD1 aligns across 9 bases. This CDR3 has 17 residues. V gave up 6 bases and J gave up 1 base; unmatched junction bases: 16. In germline, CDR1 is DFQATT, CDR2 SNEGSKA (reference sequence). The CDR3 nucleotides read TGCAGTGCAACCCCATTCGGACGGGACAGGGCATCCTACGAGCAGTACTTC. It encodes CSATPFGRDRASYEQYF.

This clonotype was seen only a few times. The rearrangement uses TRBV5-5 and TRBJ2-7; no definite D call. V was pared by 1 base and J by 0 bases, with 17 bases between. The CDR3 is 17 residues long. Germline assignment: CDR1 SGHKS and CDR2 YYEKEE (reference sequence). CDR3 in amino acids: CASSLRIVGPSSYEQYF. The CDR3 region has the DNA TGTGCCAGCAGCTTGCGGATAGTTGGACCGAGCTCCTACGAGCAGTACTTC.

In this sample, this clonotype turned up a few times. The V gene is TRBV4-1, the J gene TRBJ2-5, with 11 positions matching TRBD2. CDR1 is MGHRA, CDR2 YSYEKL, per germline. This CDR3 has 18 residues. Trimming removed 0 bases from V and 4 bases from J; junction bases left unmatched: 10. In DNA, the CDR3 is TGCGCCAGCAGCCAAGAACGGATTAGCGGGGGGGCTGGAGAGACCCAGTACTTC. It yields the protein CASSQERISGGAGETQYF.

This clonotype has just a few counts. The chain couples TRBV3-1 to TRBJ2-1; 10 nucleotides line up with TRBD2. The CDR3 extends over 16 amino acids. CDR1 and CDR2 (germline): LGHDT, YNNKEL (reference sequence). The junction had 7 bases not matched to a gene; V was cut back by 4 bases and J by 4 bases. The CDR3 DNA follows: TGTGCCAGCAGCCCTCCGGGACTAGCGAATTACAATGAGCAGTTCTTC. Translation gives CASSPPGLANYNEQFF.

This clonotype has more than one count but fewer than ten. The V gene is TRBV28, the J gene TRBJ2-3, with TRBD2 matching 7 bases. The CDR3 consists of 13 residues. Losses at the gene ends were 7 bases for V and 4 bases for J; bases not matched to a gene: 5. The germline CDR1 and CDR2 sequences are MDHEN and SYDVKM. CDR3 loop: CASTPRGADTQYF. The CDR3 region has the DNA TGTGCCAGCACCCCCCGGGGGGCAGATACGCAGTATTTT.